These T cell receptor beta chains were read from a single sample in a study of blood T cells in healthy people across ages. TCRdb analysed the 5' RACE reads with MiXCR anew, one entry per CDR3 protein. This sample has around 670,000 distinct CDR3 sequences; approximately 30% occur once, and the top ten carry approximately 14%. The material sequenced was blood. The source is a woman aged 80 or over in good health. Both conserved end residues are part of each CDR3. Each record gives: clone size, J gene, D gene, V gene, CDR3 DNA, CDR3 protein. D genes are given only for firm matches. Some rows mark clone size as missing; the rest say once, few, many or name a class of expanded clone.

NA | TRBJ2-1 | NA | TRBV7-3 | TGTGCCAGCAGCTTCGGCAGGAAGGAGTACAGTGAGCAGTTCTTC | CASSFGRKEYSEQFF
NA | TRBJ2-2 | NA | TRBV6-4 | TGTGCCAGCAGTGAATACACTCGGGGGGAGCTGTTTTTT | CASSEYTRGELFF
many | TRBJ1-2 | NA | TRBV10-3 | TGTGCCATCAGTGAGATGACAAATTATGGCTACACCTTC | CAISEMTNYGYTF
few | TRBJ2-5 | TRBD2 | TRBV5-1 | TGCGCCAGCAGCTGGGGGACTAGCGGGGCAACACAAGAGACCCAGTACTTC | CASSWGTSGATQETQYF
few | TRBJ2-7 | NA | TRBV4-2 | TGTGCCAGCAGCCGGGAGAGGGGGGGAGCCTACAATGAGCAGTACTTC | CASSRERGGAYNEQYF
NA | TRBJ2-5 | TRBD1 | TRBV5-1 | TGCGCCAGCAGCCGGACAGGGGGCGCGGAGACCCGGTACTTC | CASSRTGGAETRYF
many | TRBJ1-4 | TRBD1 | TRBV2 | TGTGCCAGCAGGGGACAGGGAGGCGAAAAACTGTTTTTT | CASRGQGGEKLFF
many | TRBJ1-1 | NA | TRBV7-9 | TGTGCCAGCAGCCCGGGGGGGGGTGAAGCTTTCTTT | CASSPGGGEAFF
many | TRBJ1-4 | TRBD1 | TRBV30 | TGTGCCTGGAGTTTCTCCGGGACAGGGAATGAAAAACTGTTTTTT | CAWSFSGTGNEKLFF
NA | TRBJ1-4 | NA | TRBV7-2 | TGTGCCAGCAGCTTAGCGTCGGGAGAAAAACTGTTTTTT | CASSLASGEKLFF
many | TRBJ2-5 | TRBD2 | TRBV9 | TGTGCCAGCAGCGTAGGGGACGCGGCTAGCGGGGGACTTTCTCACCCAGAGACCCAGTACTTC | CASSVGDAASGGLSHPETQYF
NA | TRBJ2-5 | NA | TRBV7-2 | TGTGCCAGCAGCTTATATCGGAGGGTTGAGACCCAGTACTTC | CASSLYRRVETQYF
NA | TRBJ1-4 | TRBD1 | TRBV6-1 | TGTGTCAGCAGGCACAGGGGGCGAGATGAAAAACTGTTTTTT | CVSRHRGRDEKLFF
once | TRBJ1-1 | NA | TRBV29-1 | TGCAGCGTTGAAGAGAGGGGGATTAGTTCTGAAGCTTTCTTT | CSVEERGISSEAFF
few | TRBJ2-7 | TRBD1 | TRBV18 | TGTGCCAGCTCACCTCAGGACAGGTGCACCGAGCAGTACTTC | CASSPQDRCTEQYF
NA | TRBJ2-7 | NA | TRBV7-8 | TGTGCCAGCAGCTTAGCAGGGTGGTCCTACGAGCAGTACTTC | CASSLAGWSYEQYF
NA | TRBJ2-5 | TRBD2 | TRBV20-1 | TGCAGTGCTTGGACTAGCGGGGGTCAAGAGACCCAGTACTTC | CSAWTSGGQETQYF
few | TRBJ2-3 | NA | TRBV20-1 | TGCAGTGCTTCAAGGGAGAGTACGCAGTATTTT | CSASRESTQYF
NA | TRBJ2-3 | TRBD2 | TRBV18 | TGTGCCAGCTCACTCAAGCGGGGGGGGCAAGATACGCAGTATTTT | CASSLKRGGQDTQYF
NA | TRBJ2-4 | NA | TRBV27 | TGTGCCAGCAGTTTTTTTGCCAAAAACATTCAGTACTTC | CASSFFAKNIQYF
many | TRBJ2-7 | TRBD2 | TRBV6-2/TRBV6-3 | TGTGCCAGCAGGACTAGCGGGGGGCCCTACGAGCAGTACTTC | CASRTSGGPYEQYF
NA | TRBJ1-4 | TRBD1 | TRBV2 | TGTGCCAGCAGCCTAGGACAGGATGGAAAACTGTTTTTT | CASSLGQDGKLFF
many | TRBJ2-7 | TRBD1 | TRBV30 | TGTGCCTGGATAGGGGGCCTCGGCGAGCAGTACTTC | CAWIGGLGEQYF
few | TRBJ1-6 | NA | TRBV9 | TGTGCCAGCAGCGTAGGGACGGGTTATAATTCACCCCTCCACTTT | CASSVGTGYNSPLHF
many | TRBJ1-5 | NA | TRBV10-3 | TGTGCCATCAGTGGCGGGGAGGATCAGCCCCAGCATTTT | CAISGGEDQPQHF
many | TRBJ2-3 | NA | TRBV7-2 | TGTGCCAGCAGCTTCAATCCCGCTCGTAGCACAGATACGCAGTATTTT | CASSFNPARSTDTQYF
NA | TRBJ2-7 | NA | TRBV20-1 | TGCAGTGCTAGAGATGTCCCAGGCTACGAGCAGTACTTC | CSARDVPGYEQYF
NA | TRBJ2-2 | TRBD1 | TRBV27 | TGTGCCAGCAGTTCCGGGACAGGGTTTACCGGGGAGCTGTTTTTT | CASSSGTGFTGELFF
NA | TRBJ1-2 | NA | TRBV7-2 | TGTGCCAGCAGCCACCTGGGGGCCATGGGAGCTAACTATGGCCACACCTTC | CASSHLGAMGANYGHTF
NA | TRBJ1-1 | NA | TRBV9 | TGTGCCAGCAGCGTAGCCCCCGGACAGATAGGCACTGAAGCTTTCTTT | CASSVAPGQIGTEAFF
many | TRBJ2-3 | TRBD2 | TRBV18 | TGTGCCAGCTCACCACCAAGCGCGGGAGCGAAGAATACGCAGTATTTT | CASSPPSAGAKNTQYF
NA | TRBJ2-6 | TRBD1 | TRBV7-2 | TGTGCCAGCAGCTTAACGGCAGGGGGTACTGGGGCCAACGTCCTGACTTTC | CASSLTAGGTGANVLTF
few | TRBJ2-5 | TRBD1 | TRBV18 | TGTGCCAGTGCATCAGGGGGTGACCGAGAGACCCAGTACTTC | CASASGGDRETQYF
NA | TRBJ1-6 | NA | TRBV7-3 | TGTGCCAGCAGCTTAACGTCCGGGAGGCCCCTCCACTTT | CASSLTSGRPLHF
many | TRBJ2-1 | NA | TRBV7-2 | TGTGCCAGCAGCCAAAGTTTGAGCTCCTACAATGAGCAGTTCTTC | CASSQSLSSYNEQFF
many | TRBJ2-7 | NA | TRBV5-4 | TGTGCCAGCAGTCCTAACACCGACAGAGTGTGGGAGCAGTACTTC | CASSPNTDRVWEQYF
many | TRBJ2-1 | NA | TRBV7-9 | TGTGCCAGCAGCTTAGGGACATACAATGAGCAGTTCTTC | CASSLGTYNEQFF
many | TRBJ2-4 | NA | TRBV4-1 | TGCGCCAGCAGCCAAGATCGAAAGAACATTCAGTACTTC | CASSQDRKNIQYF
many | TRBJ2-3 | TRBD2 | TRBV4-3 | TGCGCCAGCAGCCACACTAGCGGGGCGACAGATACGCAGTATTTT | CASSHTSGATDTQYF
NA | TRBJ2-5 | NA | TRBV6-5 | TGTGCCAGCAGTGCCTCCCAGGGGATAATGCAGTACTTC | CASSASQGIMQYF
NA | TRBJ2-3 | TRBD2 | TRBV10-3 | TGTGCCGCCGCTCGCGGGAGAGAGGCAGATACGCAGTATTTT | CAAARGREADTQYF
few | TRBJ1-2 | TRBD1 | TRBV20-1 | TGCAGTGCTCGCCGGGACAGGGGAACCCGTGGCTACACCTTC | CSARRDRGTRGYTF
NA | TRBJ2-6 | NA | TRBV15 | TGTGCCACCAGCAGGACTGGGGCCAACGTCCTGACTTTC | CATSRTGANVLTF
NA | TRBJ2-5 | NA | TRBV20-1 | TGCAGTGCTAGAGATGGAAAACAGGGTGCATGGTACCAAGAGACCCAGTACTTC | CSARDGKQGAWYQETQYF
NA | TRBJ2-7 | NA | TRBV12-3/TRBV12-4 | TGTGCCAGCAGGGGACAAAGTTCCTACGAGCAGTACTTC | CASRGQSSYEQYF
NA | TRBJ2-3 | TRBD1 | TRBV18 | TGTGCCAGCTCACCCCTAGCCGGGACAGGGGCGGGGGATACGCAGTATTTT | CASSPLAGTGAGDTQYF
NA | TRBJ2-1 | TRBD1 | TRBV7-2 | TGTGCCAGCAGCACCGTAGGGGGCAAGTCCTACAATGAGCGGTTCTTC | CASSTVGGKSYNERFF
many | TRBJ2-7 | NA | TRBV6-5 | TGTGCCAGCAGTCCTACGGTGGGCTCCTACGAGCAGTACTTC | CASSPTVGSYEQYF
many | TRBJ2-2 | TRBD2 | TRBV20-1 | TGCAGTGCTCTCCGACTAGCGGGGGGGGTCGGGGAGCTGTTTTTT | CSALRLAGGVGELFF
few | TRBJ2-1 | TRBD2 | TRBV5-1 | TGCGCCAGCAGCTGGGGGACTAGCGGGGGGGCAGGGGAGCAGTTCTTC | CASSWGTSGGAGEQFF
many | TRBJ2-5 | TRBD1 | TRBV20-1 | TGCAGTGCCCCGACAGGGCTGGAGACCCAGTACTTC | CSAPTGLETQYF
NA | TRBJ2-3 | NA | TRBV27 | TGTGCCAGCCGACGACAGGTGGAAAGCACAGATACGCAGTATTTT | CASRRQVESTDTQYF
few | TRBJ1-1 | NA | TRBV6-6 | TGTGCCAGCAGTTACGGGGGGACAATGGAGCTGGGAGCTTTCTTT | CASSYGGTMELGAFF
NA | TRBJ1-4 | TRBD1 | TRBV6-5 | TGTGCCAGCAGTCCCCCAGGGGGCCTGCTGAAACTGTTTTTT | CASSPPGGLLKLFF
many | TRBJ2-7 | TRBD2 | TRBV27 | TGTGCCAGCAGTTTCCGTAGACTAGCGGGGGCCTCTGTCTCCTACGAGCAGTACTTC | CASSFRRLAGASVSYEQYF
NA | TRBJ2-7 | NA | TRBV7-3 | TGTGCCAGCAGCTTGGGCGGTTCCTGCGAGCAGTACTTC | CASSLGGSCEQYF